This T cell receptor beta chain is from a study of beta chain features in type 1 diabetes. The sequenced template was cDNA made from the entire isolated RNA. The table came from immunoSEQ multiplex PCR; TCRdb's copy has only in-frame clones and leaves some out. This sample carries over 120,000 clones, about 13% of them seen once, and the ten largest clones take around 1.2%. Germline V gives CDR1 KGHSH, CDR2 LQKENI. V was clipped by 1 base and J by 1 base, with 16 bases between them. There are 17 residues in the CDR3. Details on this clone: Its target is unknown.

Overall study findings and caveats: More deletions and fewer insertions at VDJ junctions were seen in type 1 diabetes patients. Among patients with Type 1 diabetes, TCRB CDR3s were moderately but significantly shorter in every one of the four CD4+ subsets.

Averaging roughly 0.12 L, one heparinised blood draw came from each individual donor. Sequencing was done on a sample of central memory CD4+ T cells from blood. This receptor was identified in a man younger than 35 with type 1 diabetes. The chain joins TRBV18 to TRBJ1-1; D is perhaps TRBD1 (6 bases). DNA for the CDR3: TGTGCCAGCTCACCACGGGACAATTCAGCCCAGAACACTGAAGCTTTCTTT. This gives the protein CASSPRDNSAQNTEAFF.